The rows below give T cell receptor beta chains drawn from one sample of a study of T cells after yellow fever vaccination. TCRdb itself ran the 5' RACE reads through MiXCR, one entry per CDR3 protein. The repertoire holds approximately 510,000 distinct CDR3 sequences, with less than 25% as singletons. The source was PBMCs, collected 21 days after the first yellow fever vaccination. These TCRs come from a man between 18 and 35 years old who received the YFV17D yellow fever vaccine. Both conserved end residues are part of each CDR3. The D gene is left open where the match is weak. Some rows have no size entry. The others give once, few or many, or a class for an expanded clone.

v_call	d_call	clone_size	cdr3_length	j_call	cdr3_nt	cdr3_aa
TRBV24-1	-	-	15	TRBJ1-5	TGTGCCACCAGTGACCGGGGGACAAAGTATCAGCCCCAGCATTTT	CATSDRGTKYQPQHF
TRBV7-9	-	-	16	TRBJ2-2	TGTGCCAGCAGCCTCCAGGGGCGGGGGAACACCGGGGAGCTGTTTTTT	CASSLQGRGNTGELFF
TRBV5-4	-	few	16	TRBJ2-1	TGTGCCAGCAGCTCGGGGCGGGCGGCCCTTAGTGCTGAGCAGTTCTTC	CASSSGRAALSAEQFF
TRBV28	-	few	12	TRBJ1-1	TGTGCCAGCAGTCGGTGGGGGTTTCAGGCTTTCTTT	CASSRWGFQAFF
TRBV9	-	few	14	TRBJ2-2	TGTGCCAGCAGCCCGAGGAGCGTCACCGGGGAGCTGTTTTTT	CASSPRSVTGELFF
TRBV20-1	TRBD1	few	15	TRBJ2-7	TGCAGTGCTAGAGATGTTGGGACAGCGTCCTACGAGCAGTACTTC	CSARDVGTASYEQYF
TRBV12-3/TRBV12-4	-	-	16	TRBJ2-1	TGTGCCAGCAGTTTTTTCGGGTTCAGCTCCTACAATGAGCAGTTCTTC	CASSFFGFSSYNEQFF
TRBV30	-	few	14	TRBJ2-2	TGTGCCTGGAGTCTGGGACTCAACACCGGGGAGCTGTTTTTT	CAWSLGLNTGELFF
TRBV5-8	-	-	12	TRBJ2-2	TGTGCCATGGGCCCTGGGCTCGGGGAGCTGTTTTTT	CAMGPGLGELFF
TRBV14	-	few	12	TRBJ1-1	TGTGCCAGCAGCTCCCAGTACACTGAAGCTTTCTTT	CASSSQYTEAFF
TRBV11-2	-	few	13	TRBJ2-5	TGTGCCACCGGGGACCCGTACCAAGAGACCCAGTACTTC	CATGDPYQETQYF
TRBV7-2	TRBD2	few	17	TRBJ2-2	TGTGCCAGCAGCCGCCAACTAGCGGGAGGGTCCACCGGGGAGCTGTTTTTT	CASSRQLAGGSTGELFF
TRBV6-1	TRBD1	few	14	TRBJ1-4	TGTGCCAGCAGTAGGACAGGCCCCTATGAAAAACTGTTTTTT	CASSRTGPYEKLFF
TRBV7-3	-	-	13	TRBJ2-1	TGTGCCAGCAGCTTCGGCCAGTACAATGAGCAGTTCTTC	CASSFGQYNEQFF
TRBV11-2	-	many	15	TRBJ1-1	TGTGCCAGCAGCCCCTCAACAGGGAAGAACACTGAAGCTTTCTTT	CASSPSTGKNTEAFF
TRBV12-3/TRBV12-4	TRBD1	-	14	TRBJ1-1	TGTGCCAGCACCCCTGTTGCAGGGGGCACTGAAGCTTTCTTT	CASTPVAGGTEAFF
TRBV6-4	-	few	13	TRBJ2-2	TGTGCCAGCAGTGGAGAGGACACCGGGGAGCTGTTTTTT	CASSGEDTGELFF
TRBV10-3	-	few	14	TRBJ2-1	TGTGCCATCAGGGCCGAGCGAGATTACAATGAGCAGTTCTTC	CAIRAERDYNEQFF
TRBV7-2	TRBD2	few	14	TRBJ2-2	TGTGCCAGCAGCTTGGCGGGGGGCCCCCCTTTGATGTTTTTT	CASSLAGGPPLMFF